This entry lists 30 T cell receptor beta chains sequenced from one sample in a study of blood T cell repertoires in COVID-19. Clones were read by immunoSEQ multiplex PCR, and TCRdb kept only the in-frame ones, dropping some. Among around 46,000 clones listed, 80% to 90% were seen once. Specimen: peripheral blood. These receptors were obtained from a human donor in a cohort sampled during active COVID-19. The donor label of this sample is uncertain.

The genes are TRBV6-5 and TRBJ1-2, with 10 bases aligning to TRBD1. Unmatched junction bases numbered 10, after V lost 2 bases and J lost 7 bases. Germline values: CDR1 MNHEY, CDR2 SVGAGI. The CDR3 is 16 amino acids. For the CDR3, the DNA is TGTGCCAGCAGTTACCGAGACAGGGGGCAAAAGGGTGGCTACACCTTC. Residues: CASSYRDRGQKGGYTF.

V and J are TRBV4-2 and TRBJ2-3, with D unresolved. CDR3 size: 14 residues. V was cut by 2 bases and J by 6 bases, with 12 bases left in between. Germline V lookup: CDR1 LGHNA, CDR2 YNFKEQ. The CDR3 loop is CASSQLNIGDTQYF. In nucleotides, the CDR3 is TGTGCCAGCAGCCAACTAAATATCGGGGATACGCAGTATTTT.

The J gene is TRBJ2-1, the V gene TRBV2; D might be TRBD2 (6 bases). The CDR3 sequence is 13 residues long. Trimming removed 3 bases at V and 10 bases at J, with 13 bases between. The germline CDR1 and CDR2 sequences are SNHLY and FYNNEI. The CDR3 DNA follows: TGTGCCAGCAGTGAGGAGGTTGCGGGGGAGCAGTTCTTC. This gives the protein CASSEEVAGEQFF.

The chain uses TRBV5-6 and TRBJ2-1; a weak D match, TRBD1 (6 bases). Looked up from germline, CDR1 is SGHDT and CDR2 is YYEEEE. CDR3 length: 16 amino acids. Trimming removed 3 bases at V and 4 bases at J, with 17 bases between. As DNA, the CDR3 is TGTGCCAGCAGCTCCCCATGGACAGCGAGTTACAATGAGCAGTTCTTC. Translating gives CASSSPWTASYNEQFF.

J is TRBJ1-1 and V is TRBV15; D remains ambiguous. The CDR3 consists of 14 residues. Germline-derived CDR1 and CDR2 are LNHNV and YYDKDF (reference sequence). Trimming stripped 1 base from V and 4 bases from J, with 10 bases between. The CDR3 coding sequence is TGTGCCACCAGCAGAGTCGAGGTTAGCACTGAAGCTTTCTTT. Translation: CATSRVEVSTEAFF.

The chain carries TRBV7-3 and TRBJ2-3; TRBD2 matches at 14 bases. CDR1 and CDR2 (germline): SGHTA, FQGTGA. This CDR3 region has 17 residues. V dropped 4 bases and J dropped 8; count of bases not matched to a gene: 11. CDR3 loop: CASSSPGLAGVNGTQYF. In nucleotides, the CDR3 is TGTGCCAGCAGCTCGCCGGGACTAGCGGGGGTGAACGGTACGCAGTATTTT.

V usage is TRBV2 and J usage is TRBJ1-6; D is unresolved. Trimming removed 6 bases from V and 4 bases from J, with 10 bases in between. The length of the CDR3 is 14 residues. Germline CDR1 is SNHLY and CDR2 is FYNNEI. CDR3 DNA sequence: TGTGCCAGCAGGTACAGCCAATATAATTCACCCCTCCACTTT. It codes for CASRYSQYNSPLHF.

This rearrangement joins TRBV3-1 (or the pseudogene TRBV3-2) to TRBJ2-7, with 8 positions matching TRBD1. There are 15 residues in the CDR3. Unmatched junction bases numbered 5, after V lost 4 bases and J lost 0 bases. Germline loops: CDR1 LGHDT, CDR2 YNNKEL (reference sequence). CDR3: CASSRAGTGSYEQYF. The CDR3, as DNA: TGTGCCAGCAGCCGCGCCGGGACAGGCTCCTACGAGCAGTACTTC.

J is TRBJ2-1 and V is TRBV4-2, with 10 bases lining up with TRBD2. Germline V gene data show CDR1 as LGHNA and CDR2 as YNFKEQ. The CDR3 is made up of 14 amino acids. Losses at the gene ends were 5 bases for V and 8 bases for J; bases not matched to a gene: 6. The CDR3 nucleotides are TGTGCCAGCAGCTATAGCGGGGGGACTTATGAGCAGTTCTTC. This encodes CASSYSGGTYEQFF.

The V gene is TRBV5-1, the J gene TRBJ1-1; no firm D call. Trimming stripped 4 bases from V and 0 bases from J, with 10 bases between. Looked up from germline, CDR1 is SGHRS and CDR2 is YFSETQ. This CDR3 comprises 14 residues. This CDR3 is CASSETSLNTEAFF. Here the CDR3 DNA reads TGCGCCAGCAGCGAAACTTCCCTGAACACTGAAGCTTTCTTT.

The CDR3 DNA sequence: TGTGCCAGCAGCTTGGCTGTCACGTTAGCCTACGAGCAGTACTTC. Protein: CASSLAVTLAYEQYF. The chain recombines TRBV5-5 with TRBJ2-7; D not resolved. The CDR3 runs to 15 residues. CDR1 and CDR2 from the germline V gene are SGHKS and YYEKEE (reference sequence). V lost 0 bases and J lost 2, with 12 bases in between.

The chain links TRBV5-1 to TRBJ2-3; the D gene is possibly TRBD2 (6 bases). This CDR3 has 16 residues. Germline assignment: CDR1 SGHRS and CDR2 YFSETQ. Trimming shortened V by 3 bases and J by 2 bases, and 16 bases separated the two germline ends. CDR3 in amino acids: CASSSGGGDFTDTQYF. The CDR3 nucleotides read TGCGCCAGCAGCTCCGGTGGAGGGGATTTCACAGATACGCAGTATTTT.

This rearrangement joins TRBV4-3 to TRBJ1-1; 12 bases map to TRBD1. The V and J ends lost 0 bases and 5 bases, in that order; junction bases with no gene match: 4. The CDR3 runs 16 residues. Germline CDR1 LGHNA, CDR2 YSLEER. Written as DNA, the CDR3 is TGCGCCAGCAGCCAAGATGGGGACAGGGGGCCGACTGAAGCTTTCTTT. Protein sequence: CASSQDGDRGPTEAFF.

The CDR3 sequence: CATGLAGGNEQFF. The CDR3 nucleotides read TGTGCCACCGGACTAGCGGGGGGTAATGAGCAGTTCTTC. This sequence joins TRBV12-5 and TRBJ2-1, with TRBD2 matching 14 bases. This CDR3 spans 13 amino acids. Germline V gene lookup returns CDR1 LGHNT and CDR2 FRNRAP.

This sequence joins TRBV4-1 and TRBJ2-7; no definite D call. The CDR3 sequence is 14 residues long. CDR1 MGHRA and CDR2 YSYEKL come from the germline V gene. V shed 0 bases and J shed 6 bases, with 12 bases lying between them. CDR3 DNA sequence: TGCGCCAGCAGCCAAGATGTTATATTCGTCGAGCAGTACTTC. Protein product: CASSQDVIFVEQYF.

Judged by abundance, this clone is medium-sized. The rearrangement uses TRBV7-9 and TRBJ2-7; tentative D call: TRBD1 (5 bases). Germline values: CDR1 SEHNR, CDR2 FQNEAQ (reference sequence). V lost 5 bases, J lost 9 bases, and 20 bases lay in between. The CDR3 extends over 14 amino acids. The CDR3 loop reads CASSHWTRSRGQYF. CDR3 nucleotides: TGTGCCAGCAGCCACTGGACAAGGTCTCGAGGGCAGTACTTC.

This clone has just a few counts. The CDR3 nucleotides read TGCGCCAGCAGCCGCCAGGAGAACACTGAAGCTTTCTTT. This sequence encodes CASSRQENTEAFF. The J gene is TRBJ1-1, the V gene TRBV4-1; no clear D gene. This CDR3 comprises 13 residues. Germline CDR1 and CDR2: MGHRA and YSYEKL. Trimming cost V 4 bases and J 1 base, with 7 bases left between them.

The chain employs TRBV7-9 and TRBJ1-4; D is possibly TRBD1 (6 bases). The CDR3 is 14 residues long. Looked up from germline, CDR1 is SEHNR and CDR2 is FQNEAQ (reference sequence). Trimming left V 5 bases short and J 6 bases short, with 13 bases between. CDR3 nucleotide sequence: TGTGCCAGCAGCAACGGGGGGCGCGATGAAAAACTGTTTTTT. The encoded protein is CASSNGGRDEKLFF.

In nucleotides, the CDR3 is TGTGCCAGCAGCGTTACCGGGAATCCGAACACCGGGGAGCTGTTTTTT. Its protein is CASSVTGNPNTGELFF. V gene TRBV9 combines with J gene TRBJ2-2; a possible D gene is TRBD2 (5 bases). CDR1 is SGDLS, CDR2 YYNGEE, per germline. This CDR3 comprises 16 residues. V was pared by 2 bases and J by 0 bases, with 11 bases between.

The rearrangement uses TRBV25-1 and TRBJ2-5; no firm D call. V dropped 4 bases and J dropped 9 bases, with 6 bases sitting between them. CDR1 and CDR2 from the germline V gene are MGHDK and SYGVNS. The CDR3 sequence is 10 residues long. CDR3 coding DNA: TGTGCCAGCAGTGCGGTAGCCCAGTACTTC. Amino acids: CASSAVAQYF.

The rearrangement uses TRBV5-8 and TRBJ1-1; the match to TRBD1 covers 8 bases. The CDR3 runs 15 residues. Trimming at V came to 0 bases and at J to 6 bases, leaving 7 bases not matched to a gene. The V gene's germline CDR1 is SGHTS and CDR2 YDEGEE. As DNA, the CDR3 is TGTGCCAGCAGCTTGGGGACAGGGAGAGGTCCTGAAGCTTTCTTT. Protein: CASSLGTGRGPEAFF.

The chain couples TRBV11-2 to TRBJ1-1, with 9 bases lining up with TRBD1. The CDR3 covers 15 residues. V lost 0 bases to trimming and J lost 5 bases; unmatched junction nucleotides: 4. Germline V gene sequence: CDR1 SGHAT, CDR2 FQNNGV. CDR3 DNA: TGTGCCAGCAGCTTAGAGGGACAGGGAGGGACTGAAGCTTTCTTT. Translation: CASSLEGQGGTEAFF.

The CDR3 DNA reads TGCGCCAGCAGCCAAGGAACAGGGGGTCCCAATCAGCCCCAGCATTTT. Protein sequence: CASSQGTGGPNQPQHF. This chain connects TRBV4-1 to TRBJ1-5, with TRBD1 matching 8 bases. The V gene end was trimmed by 1 base and the J gene end by 3 bases; junction bases not matched to a gene: 5. Germline loops: CDR1 MGHRA, CDR2 YSYEKL. The CDR3 is 16 amino acids.

DNA for the CDR3: TGTGCCAGCAACTCAGGGGAACCCGAAAAACTGTTTTTT. Amino acid sequence: CASNSGEPEKLFF. This rearrangement joins TRBV2 to TRBJ1-4; perhaps TRBD1 as D (6 bases). CDR1 SNHLY and CDR2 FYNNEI come from the germline V gene. Trimming left V 7 bases short and J 8 bases short, with 14 bases between. The CDR3 is 13 amino acids.

The chain's CDR3 is CASSRYTNEQYF. DNA for the CDR3: TGTGCCAGCAGCCGCTACACTAACGAGCAGTACTTC. This rearrangement joins TRBV28 to TRBJ2-7; D unclear. The CDR3 has 12 residues. V lost 6 bases and J lost 5, with 11 bases in between. CDR1 is MDHEN and CDR2 is SYDVKM in the germline V gene.

A word on this clone: A read error may account for a junction end that differs from germline. This chain connects TRBV5-4 to TRBJ2-4; 7 bases fit TRBD1. The germline V gene encodes CDR1 SGHNT and CDR2 YYREEE (reference sequence). CDR3 length equals 13 residues. The DNA for the CDR3 is TGTGCCAGCAGCTTGGGGCAAACAGGGGTCTGGGTCTTC. This encodes CASSLGQTGVWVF.

The chain carries TRBV21-1 and TRBJ2-3; whether TRBD1, the table's D call, matches the DNA was not checked. TRBV21-1 is described as a pseudogene. This CDR3 is built from 16 residues. The CDR3 region is CASSNRTTAPTDTQYF. The CDR3 DNA reads as TGTGCCAGCAGCAACCGGACGACAGCCCCAACAGATACGCAGTATTTT.

The V call is TRBV7-6, the J call TRBJ2-5, with 9 nucleotides matching TRBD2. This CDR3 contains 16 residues. Germline V gene lookup returns CDR1 SGHVS and CDR2 FNYEAQ. V was clipped by 1 base and J by 5 bases; unmatched bases: 8. CDR3 residues: CASSLGGGGALETQYF. CDR3 DNA: TGTGCCAGCAGCTTAGGTGGCGGGGGGGCCCTTGAGACCCAGTACTTC.

The gene calls are TRBV3-1 (or the pseudogene TRBV3-2) and TRBJ2-2; D not certain. This CDR3 is built from 13 residues. Germline-derived CDR1 and CDR2 are LGHDT and YNNKEL (reference sequence). V was pared by 2 bases and J by 4 bases, with 5 bases between. CDR3 coding DNA: TGTGCCAGCAGCCAAAGGAGCACCGGGGAGCTGTTTTTT. The encoded protein is CASSQRSTGELFF.

The CDR3 loop is CASRTDSDYGYTF. The CDR3 bases are TGTGCCAGTAGGACGGACAGTGACTATGGCTACACCTTC. V is TRBV19 and J is TRBJ1-2, with D maybe TRBD1 (6 bases). This CDR3 contains 13 residues. CDR1 LNHDA and CDR2 SQIVND come from the germline V gene (reference sequence). Trimming removed 6 bases at V and 3 bases at J, with 11 bases between.